Listed here are 24 T cell receptor beta chains from one sample, sequenced in a study of blood T cells in healthy people across ages. For the second PCR, which ran for 7 to 11 cycles, a sample-barcoded 5' primer and a J-beta primer mix were used. Each CDR3 protein gets one entry after TCRdb re-called the 5' RACE reads with MiXCR. The table has about 640,000 distinct CDR3 sequences, 25% to 35% seen once. What was sequenced was blood. These receptors were collected from a woman at least 80 years old in good health.

Turning to this clonotype: A clone one base away is much larger, so this may be a read error. The V call is TRBV5-1, the J call TRBJ2-6; D is unresolved. The CDR3 spans 14 residues. Between the trimmed V and J ends, which lost 1 base and 6 bases, there was a span of 8 bases. The germline V gene encodes CDR1 SGHRS and CDR2 YFSETQ. The CDR3 protein is CASSLQTEANVLTF. In DNA, the CDR3 is TGCGCCAGCAGCTTGCAGACTGAGGCCAACGTCCTGACTTTC.

This rearrangement joins TRBV29-1 to TRBJ1-1; D uncertain. CDR1 and CDR2 from the germline V gene are SQVTM and ANQGSEA. The V gene lost 8 bases and the J gene lost 4 bases, with 14 bases spanning the gap. This CDR3 has 12 residues. The CDR3 bases are TGCAGCACCTTTGACGCGGGCACTGAAGCTTTCTTT. This codes for CSTFDAGTEAFF.

This clonotype was recorded many times. The V gene is TRBV5-6, the J gene TRBJ1-2; 9 bases are shared with TRBD1. The CDR3 runs to 16 residues. V lost 4 bases, J lost 1 base, and 8 bases stayed unmatched. CDR1 SGHDT and CDR2 YYEEEE come from the germline V gene. Here the CDR3 DNA reads TGTGCCAGCAGCGCCCAACCGGGACAGGGTAACTATGGCTACACCTTC. It translates to CASSAQPGQGNYGYTF.

This clonotype was observed many times. The gene calls are TRBV10-3 and TRBJ1-1, with D maybe TRBD1 (5 bases). Germline assignment: CDR1 ENHRY and CDR2 SYGVKD. The CDR3 is made up of 16 amino acids. Trimming took off 0 bases at V and 1 base at J, with 12 bases between the two ends. In DNA form, the CDR3 reads TGTGCCATCAGTGAGTCGAGAAACAGGCCGAACACTGAAGCTTTCTTT. Protein: CAISESRNRPNTEAFF.

This clonotype showed up many times. This rearrangement joins TRBV7-3 to TRBJ2-3; 10 bases line up with TRBD1. The CDR3 totals 17 residues. Germline lookup yields CDR1 SGHTA and CDR2 FQGTGA. Trimming removed 5 bases from V and 3 bases from J; junction bases left unmatched: 11. The CDR3 protein is CASSDYLRTGGTDTQYF. The CDR3, as DNA: TGTGCCAGCAGCGACTATCTAAGGACAGGGGGTACAGATACGCAGTATTTT.

There are a few counts of this clonotype. The V call is TRBV5-1, the J call TRBJ2-1, with D perhaps matching TRBD2 (7 bases). Germline-derived CDR1 and CDR2 are SGHRS and YFSETQ. V lost 4 bases to trimming and J lost 0 bases, with 14 bases between them. This CDR3 comprises 16 residues. For the CDR3, the DNA is TGCGCCAGCAGCGGGAGGGGGGGAAGCTCCTACAATGAGCAGTTCTTC. This encodes CASSGRGGSSYNEQFF.

Worth noting for this clonotype: One base away lies a much larger clone, so this may be a sequencing read error. CDR3 DNA: TGTGCCTGTAGTATAGATGGACAGGGGCAAACCTACGAGCAGTACTTC. This translates into CACSIDGQGQTYEQYF. The V and J genes are TRBV19 and TRBJ2-7; 9 bases are a match to TRBD1. Germline assignment: CDR1 LNHDA and CDR2 SQIVND (reference sequence). The CDR3 loop spans 16 amino acids.

As for this clonotype: Being one base from a much bigger clone, this may be a read error. The chain uses TRBV7-2 and TRBJ1-2; D may be TRBD1 (6 bases). This CDR3 region has 13 residues. Germline V gene sequence: CDR1 SGHTA, CDR2 FQGNSA. The germline V and J ends were trimmed by 5 bases and 8 bases, with 15 bases remaining between them. CDR3 bases: TGTACCAGCAGCCGAGTGGGGGGCCGGGGCTACACCTTC. It encodes CTSSRVGGRGYTF.

As concerns this clonotype: A much larger clone differs from this one at a single base, so this may be a read error. The V and J genes are TRBV6-5 and TRBJ2-1; D remains unclear. Matching the DNA end better, TRBJ2-7 makes the J call doubtful. The germline CDR1 and CDR2 sequences are MNHEY and SVGAGI. This CDR3 is built from 14 residues. CDR3 sequence: CASSYSNSYSEQYF. DNA for the CDR3: TGTGCCAGCAGTTACTCGAACTCTTACAGTGAGCAGTACTTC.

This clonotype was counted a few times. The rearrangement uses TRBV18 and TRBJ2-1, with a tentative D call TRBD1 (6 bases). CDR1 is KGHSH, CDR2 LQKENI, per germline. This CDR3 is built from 16 residues. V lost 2 bases to trimming and J lost 7 bases, with 18 bases between them. The CDR3 sequence: CASSPYARGASNEQFF. The CDR3, as DNA: TGTGCCAGCTCACCATACGCCAGGGGCGCGTCGAATGAGCAGTTCTTC.

This clonotype came up a few times. Given a much more abundant clone one base away, this may be a read error. This chain connects TRBV9 to TRBJ2-7; D uncertain. The V end lost 4 bases, the J end lost 7 bases, and 24 bases lay between the germline ends. The CDR3 spans 16 residues. Germline V gene data show CDR1 as SGDLS and CDR2 as YYNGEE. The CDR3 DNA follows: TGTGCCAGCAGCCCCCAGTCGGAGAGCTCCTACAATGAGCAGTACTTC. This sequence encodes CASSPQSESSYNEQYF.

Ten or more counts support this clonotype. This chain connects TRBV29-1 to TRBJ1-2; weak D call: TRBD1 (6 bases). This CDR3 is 13 amino acids long. Per germline, CDR1 SQVTM and CDR2 ANQGSEA. With 7 bases removed from V and 13 bases from J, the gap between germline ends came to 25 bases. The CDR3 loop is CSATWAGGRRTTF. For the CDR3, the DNA is TGCAGCGCCACGTGGGCCGGGGGGCGTAGGACCACCTTC.

This clonotype was observed many times. The V call is TRBV6-1, the J call TRBJ2-5; D may match TRBD1 or TRBD2 (6 bases each). CDR3 length: 15 amino acids. Germline lookup yields CDR1 MNHNS and CDR2 SASEGT. V was pared by 2 bases and J by 2 bases, with 12 bases between. The CDR3 is CASSELPGAQETQYF. CDR3 nucleotide sequence: TGTGCCAGCAGTGAACTGCCGGGGGCTCAAGAGACCCAGTACTTC.

This chain links TRBV9 with TRBJ1-2; no definite D call. The V end was cut by 1 base, the J end by 7 bases, with 17 bases between. In germline, CDR1 is SGDLS, CDR2 YYNGEE. The CDR3 has 15 residues. Here the CDR3 DNA reads TGTGCCAGCAGCGTAAGGGCGGGCGCCTATTCTGGCTACACCTTC. The encoded protein is CASSVRAGAYSGYTF. Full variable domain (outside the CDR3, taken from reference TRBV9 and TRBJ1-2): DSGVTQTPKHLITATGQRVTLRCSPRSGDLSVYWYQQSLDQGLQFLIQYYNGEERAKGNILERFSAQQFPDLHSELNLSSLELGDSALYFCASSVRAGAYSGYTFGSGTRLTVV.

As DNA, the CDR3 is TGTGCCAGCAGTGACCGGACAGGTTTTCCCTACGAGCAGTACTTC. Translating it yields CASSDRTGFPYEQYF. The chain employs TRBV6-1 and TRBJ2-7; 7 nucleotides align to TRBD1. CDR1 MNHNS and CDR2 SASEGT come from the germline V gene. This CDR3 has 15 amino acids. V lost 3 bases to trimming and J lost 2 bases; unmatched junction nucleotides: 7.

This clonotype has just a few counts. The chain joins TRBV30 to TRBJ1-5; D uncertain. V was clipped by 0 bases and J by 3 bases, with 9 bases between them. The CDR3 is 14 amino acids. Germline lookup yields CDR1 GTSNPN and CDR2 SVGIG (reference sequence). The CDR3 reads CAWSVSQINQPQHF. For the CDR3, the DNA is TGTGCCTGGAGTGTTTCACAGATCAATCAGCCCCAGCATTTT.

This clonotype was found many times. The V and J genes are TRBV5-4 and TRBJ2-5; D is unresolved. The CDR3 totals 13 residues. CDR1 and CDR2 from the germline V gene are SGHNT and YYREEE (reference sequence). With 0 bases removed from V and 5 bases from J, the gap between germline ends came to 8 bases. CDR3 bases: TGTGCCAGCAGCTTGGATCCCATGGAGACCCAGTACTTC. Translated: CASSLDPMETQYF.

To note about this clonotype: This clone may be a read error of a much larger clone one base away. The chain combines TRBV11-2 with TRBJ2-7; D is tentatively TRBD1 or TRBD2 (6 bases each). Germline V gene sequence: CDR1 SGHAT, CDR2 FQNNGV. V dropped 5 bases and J dropped 6 bases, with 11 bases sitting between them. CDR3 size: 12 residues. The CDR3: CASSEGGTEQYF. The CDR3 bases are TGTGCCAGCAGCGAAGGGGGGACCGAGCAGTACTTC. The whole variable domain, remainder taken from reference TRBV11-2 and TRBJ2-7, is EAGVAQSPRYKIIEKRQSVAFWCNPISGHATLYWYQQILGQGPKLLIQFQNNGVVDDSQLPKDRFSAERLKGVDSTLKIQPAKLEDSAVYLCASSEGGTEQYFGPGTRLTVT.

The sample holds many counts of this clonotype. The chain recombines TRBV2 with TRBJ1-5, with D possibly being TRBD1 (6 bases). CDR1 is SNHLY and CDR2 is FYNNEI in the germline V gene. This CDR3 spans 17 amino acids. Trimming took 4 bases from V and 0 from J, leaving 16 bases between them. CDR3 in DNA: TGTGCCAGCAGTGGATTAACAGGGTGGAATAGCAATCAGCCCCAGCATTTT. It specifies CASSGLTGWNSNQPQHF.

In this sample, this clonotype turned up many times. V usage is TRBV20-1 and J usage is TRBJ2-1; TRBD2 matches 10 bases. CDR3 length equals 16 residues. The germline CDR1 and CDR2 sequences are DFQATT and SNEGSKA (reference sequence). The trim removed 2 bases at V and 3 bases at J, leaving 7 bases unmatched. The CDR3 region is CSARLLAGGNYNEQFF. The CDR3 nucleotides read TGCAGTGCTAGATTGTTAGCGGGGGGTAACTACAATGAGCAGTTCTTC.

This clonotype was counted at least ten times. Here the CDR3 reads CASSSETGSNYNEQFF. The CDR3 bases are TGTGCCAGCAGCTCAGAGACAGGGTCGAATTACAATGAGCAGTTCTTC. This chain links TRBV7-2 with TRBJ2-1; 7 bases agree with TRBD1. Germline assignment: CDR1 SGHTA and CDR2 FQGNSA. V was pared by 4 bases and J by 4 bases, with 10 bases of the junction left unmatched. This CDR3 region has 16 residues.

This clonotype has ten or more counts. The chain uses TRBV7-9 and TRBJ2-1, with a weak D call TRBD2 (5 bases). Germline V gene sequence: CDR1 SEHNR, CDR2 FQNEAQ (reference sequence). This CDR3 contains 13 residues. Trimming took 6 bases from V and 6 from J, leaving 12 bases between them. The CDR3 is CASRNTRSNEQFF. The CDR3 DNA reads TGTGCCAGCAGAAACACTAGATCCAATGAGCAGTTCTTC.

For this clonotype: A much larger clone differs from this one at a single base, so this may be a read error. The J gene is TRBJ2-1, the V gene TRBV5-1; 10 nucleotides agree with TRBD2. This CDR3 is built from 15 residues. Germline CDR1 SGHRS, CDR2 YFSETQ. V was clipped by 9 bases and J by 8 bases; unmatched bases: 14. CDR3 amino acids: CANSSAGGPLDEQFF. As DNA, the CDR3 is TGCGCCAACAGTTCAGCGGGGGGGCCTCTCGATGAGCAGTTCTTC.

This clonotype has only a few counts. V and J are TRBV2 and TRBJ1-1; the match to TRBD1 covers 9 bases. CDR1 and CDR2 from the germline V gene are SNHLY and FYNNEI. This CDR3 comprises 16 residues. Trimming cost V 2 bases and J 1 base; bases outside gene matches: 5. Written as DNA, the CDR3 is TGTGCCAGCAGTGAATCGGGGACAGGGAGGAACACTGAAGCTTTCTTT. Residues: CASSESGTGRNTEAFF.